This TCR beta chain was sequenced for a study of blood T cell repertoires in COVID-19. Study in general: Sites across the United States, Italy and Spain contributed samples from acute and convalescent COVID-19.

CDR1 is SGDLS and CDR2 is YYNGEE in the germline V gene. With 2 bases removed from V and 7 bases from J, the gap between germline ends came to 16 bases. The CDR3 covers 14 residues. In the original analysis: Reference gene primer amplification gave estimated nucleated cell counts. TCRdb's copy holds only in-frame clones and misses some; the assay was immunoSEQ multiplex PCR. Clonal size and the V and J genes are those of that table, whereas D and trimming came from the DNA. The sample records about 400,000 clones, around 90% being singletons. The chain recombines TRBV9 with TRBJ2-7; D is possibly TRBD1 (6 bases). The clonotype was recovered from a human donor in a cohort sampled during active COVID-19. The sequenced sample was peripheral blood. Here the CDR3 DNA reads TGTGCCAGCAGCGTGGGGGCAATTGGGGCTGAGCAGTACTTC. Amino acid sequence: CASSVGAIGAEQYF. Supplemented by reference TRBV9 and TRBJ2-7, the full variable domain reads DSGVTQTPKHLITATGQRVTLRCSPRSGDLSVYWYQQSLDQGLQFLIQYYNGEERAKGNILERFSAQQFPDLHSELNLSSLELGDSALYFCASSVGAIGAEQYFGPGTRLTVT.